Shown below are 17 T cell receptor beta chains from a single sample sequenced in a study of T cell repertoires in cytomegalovirus infection (dated by TCRdb to between 2017 and 2020). Instrument used: Illumina HiSeq 1500. TCRdb itself trimmed the public reads at Q25 with fastp, ran MiXCR and retained productive beta chains. One record per CDR3 amino acid sequence lists the most common genes and DNA. The sample includes approximately 160,000 distinct CDR3 sequences, with more than 15% observed a single time. The ten largest clones add up to approximately 18% of the sample. Material for sequencing was CD8+ T cells from PBMCs. These receptors originate from a human donor in good health (CMV status not recorded). Some clones in this sample may be carry-over from other donors' samples.

This clonotype was picked up a small number of times. The chain uses TRBV7-8 and TRBJ1-5, with 7 nucleotides matching TRBD1. In germline, CDR1 is SGHVS, CDR2 FQNEAQ. The V and J ends lost 2 bases and 8 bases, in that order; junction bases with no gene match: 12. The CDR3 consists of 16 residues. The CDR3 reads CASSLIDRGGLEPQHF. CDR3 nucleotide sequence: TGTGCCAGCAGCTTAATAGATAGAGGGGGCCTGGAGCCCCAGCATTTT. Looking up the rest from reference TRBV7-8 and TRBJ1-5 gives the full variable domain: GAGVSQSPRYKVAKRGQDVALRCDPISGHVSLFWYQQALGQGPEFLTYFQNEAQLDKSGLPSDRFFAERPEGSVSTLKIQRTQQEDSAVYLCASSLIDRGGLEPQHFGDGTRLSIL.

A few counts support this clonotype. The chain links TRBV29-1 to TRBJ2-1; TRBD1 is a possible D gene (5 bases). Germline assignment: CDR1 SQVTM and CDR2 ANQGSEA. The CDR3 is 15 amino acids. Trimming left V 1 base short and J 4 bases short, with 14 bases between. CDR3 DNA: TGCAGCGTTGAAGGAATAGGGGTCAGGTACAATGAGCAGTTCTTC. It translates to CSVEGIGVRYNEQFF.

V and J are TRBV4-1 and TRBJ2-6; D is ambiguous. The length of the CDR3 is 15 residues. Germline lookup yields CDR1 MGHRA and CDR2 YSYEKL. The ends were cut back, 0 bases at V and 0 bases at J, with 3 bases in the middle. The CDR3 coding sequence is TGCGCCAGCAGCCAAGACAGCTCTGGGGCCAACGTCCTGACTTTC. It codes for CASSQDSSGANVLTF.

This clonotype occurred a few times. The rearrangement links TRBV7-8 to TRBJ2-5; D tentatively fits TRBD1 or TRBD2 (5 bases each). The CDR3 length is 16 residues. V was shortened by 1 base and J by 4 bases, with 16 bases between the two germline ends. CDR1 SGHVS and CDR2 FQNEAQ come from the germline V gene. CDR3 region: CASSLEGLGVVETQYF. DNA for the CDR3: TGTGCCAGCAGCTTAGAGGGCCTGGGGGTGGTAGAGACCCAGTACTTC. Combining the CDR3 with reference TRBV7-8 and TRBJ2-5 gives the whole variable domain GAGVSQSPRYKVAKRGQDVALRCDPISGHVSLFWYQQALGQGPEFLTYFQNEAQLDKSGLPSDRFFAERPEGSVSTLKIQRTQQEDSAVYLCASSLEGLGVVETQYFGPGTRLLVL.

The genes are TRBV7-3 and TRBJ2-1; tentative D call: TRBD2 (6 bases). Germline V CDR1 and CDR2: SGHTA, FQGTGA. There are 14 residues in the CDR3. V was shortened by 5 bases and J by 6 bases, with 14 bases between the two germline ends. The CDR3 loop is CASSQLGAGNEQFF. CDR3 sequence (DNA): TGTGCCAGCAGCCAGTTGGGAGCGGGCAATGAGCAGTTCTTC.

This clonotype was recorded a few times. This chain links TRBV28 with TRBJ1-1, with TRBD1 as a possible D gene (5 bases). The CDR3 consists of 13 residues. Trimming stripped 4 bases from V and 5 bases from J, with 11 bases between. Germline lookup yields CDR1 MDHEN and CDR2 SYDVKM. The CDR3 region has the DNA TGTGCCAGCAGTTCATCAGGGTATACTGAAGCTTTCTTT. Its translation: CASSSSGYTEAFF.

There are many counts of this clonotype. The chain has TRBV7-2 and TRBJ2-1, with D unresolved. Germline lookup yields CDR1 SGHTA and CDR2 FQGNSA. CDR3 length equals 11 residues. The V end lost 2 bases, the J end lost 5 bases, and 1 base lay between the germline ends. For the CDR3, the DNA is TGTGCCAGCAGCTTAAACAATGAGCAGTTCTTC. It yields the protein CASSLNNEQFF. The full variable domain, with the rest looked up from reference TRBV7-2 and TRBJ2-1, is GAGVSQSPSNKVTEKGKDVELRCDPISGHTALYWYRQSLGQGLEFLIYFQGNSAPDKSGLPSDRFSAERTGGSVSTLTIQRTQQEDSAVYLCASSLNNEQFFGPGTRLTVL.

The V and J genes are TRBV12-3 or TRBV12-4 and TRBJ1-4; no clear D. V gave up 2 bases and J gave up 5 bases, with 3 bases separating them. The CDR3 is 12 amino acids. DNA of the CDR3: TGTGCCAGCAGTTTATTCAATGAAAAACTGTTTTTT. Translating gives CASSLFNEKLFF.

This clonotype occurred a few times. The chain carries TRBV7-8 and TRBJ2-7, with TRBD2 matching over 12 bases. The germline gives CDR1 SGHVS, CDR2 FQNEAQ. The CDR3 consists of 15 residues. V shed 4 bases and J 4 bases; nucleotides not matched to a gene: 5. The CDR3 loop reads CASSSSSGGEYEQYF. DNA for the CDR3: TGTGCCAGCAGCTCCTCTAGCGGGGGGGAATACGAGCAGTACTTC.

A few counts support this clonotype. The chain employs TRBV6-1 and TRBJ1-1; no clear D gene. This CDR3 region has 15 residues. Germline values: CDR1 MNHNS, CDR2 SASEGT. Trimming removed 6 bases from V and 4 bases from J, with 18 bases in between. Written as DNA, the CDR3 is TGTGCCAGCAGCAAAAAGGAGTTTCCAGGCACTGAAGCTTTCTTT. Its translation is CASSKKEFPGTEAFF.

The chain has TRBV6-4 and TRBJ2-1, with 11 nucleotides matching TRBD1. V lost 4 bases to trimming and J lost 6 bases; unmatched junction nucleotides: 5. There are 15 residues in the CDR3. Germline-derived CDR1 and CDR2 are MRHNA and SNTAGT. The CDR3 region is CASSVSGTGGNEQFF. In DNA form, the CDR3 reads TGTGCCAGCAGTGTCTCCGGGACAGGGGGCAATGAGCAGTTCTTC.

The sample holds a few counts of this clonotype. The rearrangement uses TRBV29-1 and TRBJ2-1; TRBD2 matches at 13 bases. After removal of 1 base from V and 2 bases from J, the junction contained 2 bases not matched to a gene. This CDR3 has 16 amino acids. Germline V CDR1 and CDR2: SQVTM, ANQGSEA. CDR3 sequence: CSVEGGTSGTYNEQFF. CDR3 bases: TGCAGCGTTGAAGGCGGGACTAGCGGGACCTACAATGAGCAGTTCTTC.

The chain links TRBV2 to TRBJ1-1; D ambiguous. With 7 bases removed from V and 5 bases from J, the gap between germline ends came to 17 bases. Germline V gives CDR1 SNHLY, CDR2 FYNNEI. This CDR3 comprises 14 residues. CDR3 sequence reads: CASTAGSTKTEAFF. The CDR3 region has the DNA TGTGCCAGCACGGCGGGCAGCACGAAAACTGAAGCTTTCTTT.

This chain links TRBV7-7 with TRBJ2-1, with D hard to call. Trimming removed 5 bases from V and 6 bases from J, with 17 bases in between. This CDR3 contains 15 residues. Germline-derived CDR1 and CDR2 are SSHAT and FNYEAQ (reference sequence). This CDR3 is CASSQGPVDGNEQFF. The DNA for the CDR3 is TGTGCCAGCAGCCAAGGCCCCGTCGACGGCAATGAGCAGTTCTTC.

The V gene is TRBV12-3 or TRBV12-4, the J gene TRBJ2-2; TRBD1 agrees at 7 bases. The CDR3 length is 18 residues. The junction had 9 bases not matched to a gene; V was cut back by 2 bases and J by 0 bases. Here the CDR3 reads CASSLPHTGTANTGELFF. For the CDR3, the DNA is TGTGCCAGCAGTTTACCCCACACCGGGACAGCGAACACCGGGGAGCTGTTTTTT.

The chain carries TRBV5-1 and TRBJ2-1; either TRBD1 or TRBD2 may supply D (5 bases each). The CDR3 loop spans 16 amino acids. Germline lookup yields CDR1 SGHRS and CDR2 YFSETQ. V was shortened by 4 bases and J by 0 bases, with 14 bases between the two germline ends. The chain's CDR3 is CASSERGSSSYNEQFF. The CDR3 DNA sequence: TGCGCCAGCAGCGAGAGGGGTTCGAGCTCCTACAATGAGCAGTTCTTC. The full variable domain, its missing parts supplied by reference TRBV5-1 and TRBJ2-1, is KAGVTQTPRYLIKTRGQQVTLSCSPISGHRSVSWYQQTPGQGLQFLFEYFSETQRNKGNFPGRFSGRQFSNSRSEMNVSTLELGDSALYLCASSERGSSSYNEQFFGPGTRLTVL.

The chain carries TRBV2 and TRBJ1-5; 7 nucleotides align to TRBD1. The CDR3 totals 14 residues. The ends lost 5 bases at V and 2 bases at J; junction bases unmatched: 3. The germline gives CDR1 SNHLY, CDR2 FYNNEI. The CDR3 DNA sequence: TGTGCCAGCAGTTACAGGGGAGGCAATCAGCCCCAGCATTTT. This gives the protein CASSYRGGNQPQHF.